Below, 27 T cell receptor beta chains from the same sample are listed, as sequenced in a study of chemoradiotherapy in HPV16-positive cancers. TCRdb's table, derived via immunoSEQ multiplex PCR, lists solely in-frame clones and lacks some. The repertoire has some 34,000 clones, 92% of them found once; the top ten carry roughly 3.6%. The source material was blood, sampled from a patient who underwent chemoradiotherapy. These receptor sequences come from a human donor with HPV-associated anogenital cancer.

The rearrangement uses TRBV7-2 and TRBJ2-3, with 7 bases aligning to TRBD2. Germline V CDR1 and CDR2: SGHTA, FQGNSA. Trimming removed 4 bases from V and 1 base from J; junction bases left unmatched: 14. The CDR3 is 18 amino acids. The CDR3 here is CASSWALLGGGGTDTQYF. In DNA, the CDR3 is TGTGCCAGCAGCTGGGCTTTGTTGGGGGGAGGGGGCACAGATACGCAGTATTTT.

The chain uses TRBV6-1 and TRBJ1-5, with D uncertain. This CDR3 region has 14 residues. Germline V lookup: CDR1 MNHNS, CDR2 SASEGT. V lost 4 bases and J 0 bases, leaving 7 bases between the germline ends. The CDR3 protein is CASSVGYSNQPQHF. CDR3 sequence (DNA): TGTGCCAGCAGTGTGGGATATAGCAATCAGCCCCAGCATTTT.

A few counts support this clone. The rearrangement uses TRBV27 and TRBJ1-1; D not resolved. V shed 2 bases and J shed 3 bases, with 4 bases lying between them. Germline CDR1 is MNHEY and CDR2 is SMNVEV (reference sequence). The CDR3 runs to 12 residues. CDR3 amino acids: CASSLGDTEAFF. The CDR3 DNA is TGTGCCAGCAGTTTAGGGGACACTGAAGCTTTCTTT.

The CDR3 DNA follows: TGTGCCAGCAGCTTAGACGGGACCAGCACAGATACGCAGTATTTT. It translates to CASSLDGTSTDTQYF. This rearrangement joins TRBV11-3 to TRBJ2-3; D possibly uses TRBD1 or TRBD2 (5 bases each). This CDR3 region has 15 residues. Per germline, CDR1 SGHNT and CDR2 YENEEA. The V and J ends lost 0 bases and 0 bases respectively, with 7 bases between them. Supplemented by reference TRBV11-3 and TRBJ2-3, the full variable domain reads EAGVVQSPRYKIIEKKQPVAFWCNPISGHNTLYWYLQNLGQGPELLIRYENEEAVDDSQLPKDRFSAERLKGVDSTLKIQPAELGDSAVYLCASSLDGTSTDTQYFGPGTRLTVL.

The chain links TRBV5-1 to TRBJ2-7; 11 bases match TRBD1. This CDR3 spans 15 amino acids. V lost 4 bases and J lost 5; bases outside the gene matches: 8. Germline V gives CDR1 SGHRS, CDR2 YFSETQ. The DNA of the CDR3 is TGCGCCAGCAGCCTCCGGACAGGGGGCATCGACGAGCAGTACTTC. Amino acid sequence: CASSLRTGGIDEQYF.

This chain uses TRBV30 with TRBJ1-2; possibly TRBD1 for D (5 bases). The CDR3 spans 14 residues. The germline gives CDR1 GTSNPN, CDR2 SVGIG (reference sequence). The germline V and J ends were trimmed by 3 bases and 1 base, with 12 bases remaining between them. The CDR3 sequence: CAWSPGTGNYGYTF. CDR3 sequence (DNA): TGTGCCTGGAGCCCCGGGACGGGTAACTATGGCTACACCTTC.

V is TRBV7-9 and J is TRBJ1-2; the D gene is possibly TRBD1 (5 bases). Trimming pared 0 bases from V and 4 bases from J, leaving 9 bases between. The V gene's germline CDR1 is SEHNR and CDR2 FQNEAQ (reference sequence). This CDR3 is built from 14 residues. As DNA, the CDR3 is TGTGCCAGCAGCTTAGCGTTGGGGGGCTATGGCTACACCTTC. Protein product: CASSLALGGYGYTF.

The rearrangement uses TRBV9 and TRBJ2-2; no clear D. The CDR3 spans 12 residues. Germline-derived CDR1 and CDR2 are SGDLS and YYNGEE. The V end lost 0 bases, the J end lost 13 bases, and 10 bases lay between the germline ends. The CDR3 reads CASSVGLGGLFF. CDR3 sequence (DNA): TGTGCCAGCAGCGTAGGATTGGGTGGGCTGTTTTTT.

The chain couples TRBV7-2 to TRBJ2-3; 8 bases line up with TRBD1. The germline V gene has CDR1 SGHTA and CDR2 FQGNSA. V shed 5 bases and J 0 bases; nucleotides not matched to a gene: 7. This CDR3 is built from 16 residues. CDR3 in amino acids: CASSLQRTGSTDTQYF. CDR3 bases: TGTGCCAGCAGCCTTCAGAGGACAGGGAGCACAGATACGCAGTATTTT.

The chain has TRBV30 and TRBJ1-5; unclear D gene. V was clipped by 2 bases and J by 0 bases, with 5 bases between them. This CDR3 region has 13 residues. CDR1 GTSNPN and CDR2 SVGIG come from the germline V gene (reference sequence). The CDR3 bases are TGTGCCTGGAGTCCCGATAGCAATCAGCCCCAGCATTTT. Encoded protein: CAWSPDSNQPQHF.

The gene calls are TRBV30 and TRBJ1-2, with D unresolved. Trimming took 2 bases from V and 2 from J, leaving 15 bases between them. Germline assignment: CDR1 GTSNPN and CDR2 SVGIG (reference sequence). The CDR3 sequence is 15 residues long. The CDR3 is CAWSLGPERNYGYTF. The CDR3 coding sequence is TGTGCCTGGAGTTTGGGCCCCGAGAGGAACTATGGCTACACCTTC.

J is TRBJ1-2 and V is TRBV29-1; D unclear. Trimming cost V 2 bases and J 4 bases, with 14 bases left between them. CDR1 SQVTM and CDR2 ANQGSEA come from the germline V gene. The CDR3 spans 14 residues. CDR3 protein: CSVEPPDRSYGYTF. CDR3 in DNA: TGCAGCGTTGAACCCCCGGATAGGAGCTATGGCTACACCTTC.

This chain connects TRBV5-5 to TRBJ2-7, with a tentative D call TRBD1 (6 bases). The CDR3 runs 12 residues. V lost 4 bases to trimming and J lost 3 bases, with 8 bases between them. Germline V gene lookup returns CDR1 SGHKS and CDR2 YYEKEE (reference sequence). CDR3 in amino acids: CASSPRGYEQYF. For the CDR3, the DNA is TGTGCCAGCAGCCCCAGGGGCTACGAGCAGTACTTC.

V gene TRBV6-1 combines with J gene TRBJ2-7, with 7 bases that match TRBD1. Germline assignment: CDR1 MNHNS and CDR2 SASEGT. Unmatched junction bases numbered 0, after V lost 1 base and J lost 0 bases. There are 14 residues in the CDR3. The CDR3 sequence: CASSEGDSSYEQYF. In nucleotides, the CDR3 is TGTGCCAGCAGTGAAGGGGACAGCTCCTACGAGCAGTACTTC.

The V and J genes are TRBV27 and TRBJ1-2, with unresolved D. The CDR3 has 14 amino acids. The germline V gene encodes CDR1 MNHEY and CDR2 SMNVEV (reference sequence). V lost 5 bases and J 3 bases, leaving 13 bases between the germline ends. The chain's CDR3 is CASSRDGLDYGYTF. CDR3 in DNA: TGTGCCAGCAGTCGTGATGGGCTTGACTATGGCTACACCTTC.

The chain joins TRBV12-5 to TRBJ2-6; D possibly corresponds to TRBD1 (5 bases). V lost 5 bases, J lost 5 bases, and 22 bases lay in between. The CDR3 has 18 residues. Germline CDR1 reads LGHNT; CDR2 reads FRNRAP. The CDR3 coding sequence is TGTGCTAGTGGTATACGACATGCAGGACAAAGTCGGGCCAACGTCCTGACTTTC. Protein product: CASGIRHAGQSRANVLTF.

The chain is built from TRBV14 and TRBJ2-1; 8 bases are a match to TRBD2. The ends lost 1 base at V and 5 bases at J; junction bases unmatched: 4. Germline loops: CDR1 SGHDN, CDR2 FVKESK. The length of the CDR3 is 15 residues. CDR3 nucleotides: TGTGCCAGCAGCCAAGTAGCGGGGATAAACAATGAGCAGTTCTTC. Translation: CASSQVAGINNEQFF.

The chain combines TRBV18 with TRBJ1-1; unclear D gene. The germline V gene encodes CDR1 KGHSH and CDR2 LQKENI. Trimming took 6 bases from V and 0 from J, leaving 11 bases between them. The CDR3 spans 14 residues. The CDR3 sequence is CASSEDLMNTEAFF. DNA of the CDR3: TGTGCCAGCTCCGAGGATCTTATGAACACTGAAGCTTTCTTT.

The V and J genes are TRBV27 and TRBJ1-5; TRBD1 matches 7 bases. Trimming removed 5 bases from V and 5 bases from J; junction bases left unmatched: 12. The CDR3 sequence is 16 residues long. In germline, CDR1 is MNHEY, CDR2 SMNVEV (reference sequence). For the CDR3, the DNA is TGTGCCAGCAGTCCTGGGGGACAGAAGGCCTATCAGCCCCAGCATTTT. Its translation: CASSPGGQKAYQPQHF.

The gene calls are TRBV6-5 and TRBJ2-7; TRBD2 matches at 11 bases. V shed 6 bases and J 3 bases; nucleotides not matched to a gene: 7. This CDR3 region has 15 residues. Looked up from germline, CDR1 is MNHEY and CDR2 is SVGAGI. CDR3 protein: CASRRTSGGRYEQYF. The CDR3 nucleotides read TGTGCCAGCAGGCGAACTAGCGGGGGCCGCTACGAGCAGTACTTC.

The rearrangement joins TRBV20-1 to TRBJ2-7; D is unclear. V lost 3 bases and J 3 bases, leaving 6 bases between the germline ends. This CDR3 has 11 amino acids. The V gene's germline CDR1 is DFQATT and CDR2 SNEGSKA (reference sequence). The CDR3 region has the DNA TGCAGTGCTAGCCTTCGCTACGAGCAGTACTTC. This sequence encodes CSASLRYEQYF.

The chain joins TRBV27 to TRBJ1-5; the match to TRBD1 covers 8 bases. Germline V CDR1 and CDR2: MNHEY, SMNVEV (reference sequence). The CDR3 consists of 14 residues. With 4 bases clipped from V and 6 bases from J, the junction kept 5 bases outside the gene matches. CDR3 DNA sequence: TGTGCCAGCAGTTCAAGACAGGGGACTCAGCCCCAGCATTTT. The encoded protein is CASSSRQGTQPQHF.

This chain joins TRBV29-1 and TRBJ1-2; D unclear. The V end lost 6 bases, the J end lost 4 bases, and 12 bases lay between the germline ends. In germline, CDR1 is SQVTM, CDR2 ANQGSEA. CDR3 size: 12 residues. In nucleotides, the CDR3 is TGCAGCGTGACATGGACCGCCTATGGCTACACCTTC. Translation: CSVTWTAYGYTF.

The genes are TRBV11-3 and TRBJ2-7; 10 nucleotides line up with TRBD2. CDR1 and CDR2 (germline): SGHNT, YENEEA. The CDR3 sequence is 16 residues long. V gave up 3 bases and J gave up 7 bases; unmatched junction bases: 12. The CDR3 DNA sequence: TGTGCCAGCAGCTTCTTCTCTAGCGGGGGACCTACGGAGCAGTACTTC. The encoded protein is CASSFFSSGGPTEQYF.

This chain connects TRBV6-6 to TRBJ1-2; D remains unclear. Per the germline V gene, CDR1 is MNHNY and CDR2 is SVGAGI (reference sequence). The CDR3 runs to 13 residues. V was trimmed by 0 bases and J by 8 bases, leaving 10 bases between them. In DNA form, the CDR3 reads TGTGCCAGCAGTTACTCGACGGGTAGGGGCTACACCTTC. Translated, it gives CASSYSTGRGYTF.

For the CDR3, the DNA is TGCGCCAGTCTGGACAGGGGGGCAGGGTATAGCAATCAGCCCCAGCATTTT. This codes for CASLDRGAGYSNQPQHF. The V gene is TRBV10-2, the J gene TRBJ1-5; 10 positions match TRBD1. The CDR3 length is 17 residues. Germline-derived CDR1 and CDR2 are WSHSY and SAAADI. The junction had 11 bases not matched to a gene; V was cut back by 9 bases and J by 0 bases.

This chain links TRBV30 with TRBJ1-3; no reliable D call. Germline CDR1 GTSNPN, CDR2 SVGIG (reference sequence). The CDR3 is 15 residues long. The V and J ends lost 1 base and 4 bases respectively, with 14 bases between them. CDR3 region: CAWSALPTSGNTIYF. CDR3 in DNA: TGTGCCTGGAGTGCCCTCCCTACTTCAGGAAACACCATATATTTT.